The present T cell receptor beta chain was sequenced within a study of control samples from healthy donors and cancer patients. The CDR3 runs to 11 residues. V lost 5 bases, J lost 2 bases, and 2 bases lay in between. CDR1 SGHAT and CDR2 FQNNGV come from the germline V gene. This clone was seen just once. TCRdb's table, derived via immunoSEQ multiplex PCR, lists solely in-frame clones and lacks some. This sample yields 200,000 to 250,000 clones, of which around 94% are seen a single time; about 1.6% belongs to the top ten. The chain uses TRBV11-2 and TRBJ2-3; D gene unclear. The material sequenced was blood. The TCR sequence derives from a man aged 45-65 years in good health. CDR3 sequence reads: CASSATDTQYF. Here the CDR3 DNA reads TGTGCCAGCAGCGCCACAGATACGCAGTATTTT.